These T cell receptor beta chains were read from a single sample in a study of cytomegalovirus exposure and HLA in healthy donors. Only in-frame clones appear in the TCRdb table, and some are missing; sequencing was by immunoSEQ multiplex PCR. This listing includes 140,000 to 150,000 clones. Sequenced input: PBMCs. The receptors originated from a woman aged 45-65 years in good health and CMV-seronegative. Both conserved end residues are part of each CDR3. The order of the fields is CDR3 length, D gene, J gene, V gene, CDR3 protein, CDR3 DNA. The D gene is left open where the match is weak.

cdr3_length: 14
d_call: NA
j_call: TRBJ1-1
v_call: TRBV28
cdr3_aa: CASRKTSGNTEAFF
cdr3_nt: TGTGCCAGCAGAAAGACCTCAGGGAACACTGAAGCTTTCTTT

cdr3_length: 14
d_call: TRBD1
j_call: TRBJ2-1
v_call: TRBV5-1
cdr3_aa: CASSGDRVDNEQFF
cdr3_nt: TGCGCCAGCAGCGGAGACAGGGTAGACAATGAGCAGTTCTTC

cdr3_length: 14
d_call: TRBD1
j_call: TRBJ2-2
v_call: TRBV4-1
cdr3_aa: CASSDRGNTGELFF
cdr3_nt: TGCGCCAGCTCGGACAGGGGTAACACCGGGGAGCTGTTTTTT

cdr3_length: 14
d_call: NA
j_call: TRBJ2-7
v_call: TRBV28
cdr3_aa: CASSLHGAGSEQYF
cdr3_nt: TGTGCCAGCAGTTTACATGGGGCCGGGAGCGAGCAGTACTTC

cdr3_length: 18
d_call: NA
j_call: TRBJ1-1
v_call: TRBV12-5
cdr3_aa: CASGLSSLRLQGFTEAFF
cdr3_nt: TGTGCTAGTGGTTTGTCGTCTCTACGTCTACAGGGCTTCACTGAAGCTTTCTTT

cdr3_length: 14
d_call: NA
j_call: TRBJ2-7
v_call: TRBV2
cdr3_aa: CASSRQGGSYEQYF
cdr3_nt: TGTGCCAGCAGCCGACAAGGAGGATCCTACGAGCAGTACTTC

cdr3_length: 15
d_call: NA
j_call: TRBJ1-1
v_call: TRBV9
cdr3_aa: CASSAGVGVNTEAFF
cdr3_nt: TGTGCCAGCAGCGCCGGGGTGGGTGTGAACACTGAAGCTTTCTTT

cdr3_length: 14
d_call: TRBD1
j_call: TRBJ1-5
v_call: TRBV6-1
cdr3_aa: CASSMTGFGQPQHF
cdr3_nt: TGTGCCAGCAGTATGACAGGGTTTGGTCAGCCCCAGCATTTT

cdr3_length: 14
d_call: NA
j_call: TRBJ2-7
v_call: TRBV18
cdr3_aa: CASSPLVSREPQYF
cdr3_nt: TGTGCCAGCTCACCCCTTGTTTCGAGGGAGCCGCAGTACTTC

cdr3_length: 15
d_call: TRBD2
j_call: TRBJ2-1
v_call: TRBV7-8
cdr3_aa: CASSREASGDNEQFF
cdr3_nt: TGTGCCAGCAGCCGAGAGGCTAGCGGGGACAATGAGCAGTTCTTC

cdr3_length: 15
d_call: TRBD2
j_call: TRBJ2-7
v_call: TRBV2
cdr3_aa: CASSERLAGSHEQYF
cdr3_nt: TGTGCCAGCAGTGAACGACTAGCGGGAAGTCACGAGCAGTACTTC

cdr3_length: 18
d_call: TRBD2
j_call: TRBJ2-1
v_call: TRBV15
cdr3_aa: CATSRERGLAGRPDEQFF
cdr3_nt: TGTGCCACCAGCAGAGAGAGGGGATTAGCGGGACGTCCGGATGAGCAGTTCTTC

cdr3_length: 17
d_call: NA
j_call: TRBJ1-6
v_call: TRBV18
cdr3_aa: CASSPPPGGFLNSPLHF
cdr3_nt: TGTGCCAGCTCACCACCCCCCGGGGGGTTTCTAAATTCACCCCTCCACTTT

cdr3_length: 18
d_call: TRBD1
j_call: TRBJ2-6
v_call: TRBV27
cdr3_aa: CASSSGTGRASGANVLTF
cdr3_nt: TGTGCCAGCAGTTCCGGGACAGGGCGCGCCTCTGGGGCCAACGTCCTGACTTTC

cdr3_length: 13
d_call: NA
j_call: TRBJ1-1
v_call: TRBV9
cdr3_aa: CASSVQGGTEAFF
cdr3_nt: TGTGCCAGCAGCGTACAGGGCGGCACTGAAGCTTTCTTT